These 11 T cell receptor beta chains were sequenced from one sample in a study of T cell changes during pregnancy in multiple sclerosis. The protocol was immunoSEQ multiplex PCR, while the TCRdb copy is restricted to in-frame clones and leaves out a portion. The data show approximately 87,000 clones, 85% to 95% seen once. The input for sequencing was CD4+ T cells from peripheral blood mononuclear cells, taken in the second trimester of pregnancy. The origin of the receptors is a female donor with multiple sclerosis, enrolled in a pregnancy study.

The V call is TRBV11-3, the J call TRBJ2-3; no firm D call. Per germline, CDR1 SGHNT and CDR2 YENEEA. The germline V and J ends were trimmed by 0 bases and 0 bases, with 4 bases remaining between them. This CDR3 region has 14 residues. CDR3 amino acids: CASSLDPSTDTQYF. Here the CDR3 DNA reads TGTGCCAGCAGCTTAGATCCGAGCACAGATACGCAGTATTTT.

The CDR3 DNA is TGTGCCAGCTCACTGGGACATGACGTGGAGGATACGCAGTATTTT. Its translation is CASSLGHDVEDTQYF. This sequence joins TRBV18 and TRBJ2-3, with D possibly TRBD1 on 6 matching bases. Trimming took off 4 bases at V and 6 bases at J, with 17 bases between the two ends. CDR1 and CDR2 (germline): KGHSH, LQKENI. The CDR3 covers 15 residues.

The rearrangement joins TRBV5-1 to TRBJ2-7; 7 positions match TRBD2. CDR3 length: 15 amino acids. CDR1 SGHRS and CDR2 YFSETQ come from the germline V gene. The V and J ends lost 0 bases and 0 bases, in that order; junction bases with no gene match: 3. This chain's CDR3 is CASSLVGGDSYEQYF. The CDR3 DNA reads TGCGCCAGCAGCTTGGTGGGAGGGGACTCCTACGAGCAGTACTTC.

V usage is TRBV18 and J usage is TRBJ2-7, with a possible D match to TRBD2 (6 bases). This CDR3 is 17 amino acids long. V lost 2 bases to trimming and J lost 0 bases, with 17 bases between them. The germline V gene encodes CDR1 KGHSH and CDR2 LQKENI. The CDR3 region has the DNA TGTGCCAGCTCACCAACCACCGCACTAGCCTCCTCCTACGAGCAGTACTTC. Amino acid sequence: CASSPTTALASSYEQYF.

V gene TRBV10-3 combines with J gene TRBJ2-5; D call uncertain. The germline V gene has CDR1 ENHRY and CDR2 SYGVKD. The CDR3 length is 13 residues. The V and J ends lost 8 bases and 1 base respectively, with 11 bases between them. The CDR3 protein is CAIGRLPQETQYF. CDR3 in DNA: TGTGCCATCGGAAGACTTCCCCAAGAGACCCAGTACTTC.

The rearrangement joins TRBV6-6 to TRBJ2-6; D not certain. Germline CDR1 reads MNHNY; CDR2 reads SVGAGI (reference sequence). The CDR3 runs to 15 residues. V dropped 0 bases and J dropped 0 bases, with 3 bases sitting between them. The CDR3 sequence is CASSYSASGANVLTF. The CDR3 DNA reads TGTGCCAGCAGTTACTCAGCCTCTGGGGCCAACGTCCTGACTTTC.

The chain joins TRBV2 to TRBJ1-1; no definite D call. V was clipped by 7 bases and J by 0 bases, with 6 bases between them. CDR1 is SNHLY and CDR2 is FYNNEI in the germline V gene. The length of the CDR3 is 12 residues. The CDR3 spells CASIVMNTEAFF. CDR3 coding DNA: TGTGCCAGCATAGTTATGAACACTGAAGCTTTCTTT.

This clone was seen a few times. The chain is built from TRBV19 and TRBJ1-1, with no clear D. The germline CDR1 and CDR2 sequences are LNHDA and SQIVND (reference sequence). The ends were cut back, 6 bases at V and 6 bases at J, with 11 bases in the middle. The CDR3 spans 12 residues. The CDR3 sequence: CASSWGVAEAFF. CDR3 in DNA: TGTGCCAGTAGCTGGGGAGTAGCTGAAGCTTTCTTT.

V is TRBV20-1 and J is TRBJ1-1; D unclear. The V end was cut by 3 bases, the J end by 8 bases, with 10 bases between. CDR3 length: 11 amino acids. Germline CDR1 and CDR2: DFQATT and SNEGSKA (reference sequence). Here the CDR3 reads CSARLGEEAFF. As DNA, the CDR3 is TGCAGTGCTAGGTTAGGAGAAGAAGCTTTCTTT.

The chain has TRBV9 and TRBJ2-7, with a weak D call TRBD1 (6 bases). This CDR3 has 15 residues. Trimming removed 0 bases from V and 2 bases from J, with 12 bases in between. CDR1 and CDR2 from the germline V gene are SGDLS and YYNGEE. CDR3 region: CASSVGDTLPYEQYF. In nucleotides, the CDR3 is TGTGCCAGCAGCGTAGGGGACACCCTTCCCTACGAGCAGTACTTC.

V gene TRBV4-2 combines with J gene TRBJ2-1; 11 bases align to TRBD2. The CDR3 sequence is 24 residues long. Germline CDR1 and CDR2: LGHNA and YNFKEQ. V shed 6 bases, J shed 4 bases, and the junction held 32 bases outside the gene matches. CDR3 in amino acids: CASRQTGGTPGQSSGGAFYNEQFF. In nucleotides, the CDR3 is TGTGCCAGCAGACAAACTGGGGGGACCCCAGGACAGAGTAGCGGGGGGGCCTTTTACAATGAGCAGTTCTTC.